The 29 T cell receptor beta chains listed next were all sequenced from one sample in a study of T cell changes during pregnancy in multiple sclerosis. The table came from immunoSEQ multiplex PCR; TCRdb's copy has only in-frame clones and leaves some out. The table lists roughly 93,000 clones, 92% of them singletons. The specimen comprised peripheral blood, sampled after pregnancy. Receptor source: a female donor with multiple sclerosis, enrolled in a pregnancy study.

The chain employs TRBV5-1 and TRBJ2-7; D is uncertain. V lost 0 bases to trimming and J lost 5 bases, with 6 bases between them. Germline loops: CDR1 SGHRS, CDR2 YFSETQ. The CDR3 consists of 12 residues. The CDR3 loop reads CASSLVADEQYF. In nucleotides, the CDR3 is TGCGCCAGCAGCTTGGTGGCAGACGAGCAGTACTTC.

The chain has TRBV30 and TRBJ2-7; 7 positions match TRBD2. Trimming cost V 1 base and J 4 bases; bases outside gene matches: 1. CDR1 is GTSNPN and CDR2 is SVGIG in the germline V gene (reference sequence). CDR3 length: 12 amino acids. The CDR3 is CAWSGGGYEQYF. Written as DNA, the CDR3 is TGTGCCTGGAGTGGGGGAGGGTACGAGCAGTACTTC. Supplemented by reference TRBV30 and TRBJ2-7, the full variable domain reads SQTIHQWPATLVQPVGSPLSLECTVEGTSNPNLYWYRQAAGRGLQLLFYSVGIGQISSEVPQNLSASRPQDRQFILSSKKLLLSDSGFYLCAWSGGGYEQYFGPGTRLTVT.

The chain couples TRBV7-2 to TRBJ2-7; 10 nucleotides agree with TRBD2. The V gene end was trimmed by 5 bases and the J gene end by 2 bases; junction bases not matched to a gene: 6. CDR3 length equals 15 residues. Germline-derived CDR1 and CDR2 are SGHTA and FQGNSA. In nucleotides, the CDR3 is TGTGCCAGCAGCCCCCAAGCGGGAGGGCCCTACGAGCAGTACTTC. Translation gives CASSPQAGGPYEQYF.

The V gene is TRBV19, the J gene TRBJ1-2; tentative D call: TRBD1 (6 bases). Trimming removed 2 bases from V and 0 bases from J, with 19 bases in between. Germline CDR1 reads LNHDA; CDR2 reads SQIVND (reference sequence). The CDR3 loop spans 18 amino acids. The CDR3 DNA follows: TGTGCCAGTAGTATACCCAGGGGCGCGACTTCCTCTAACTATGGCTACACCTTC. Its translation is CASSIPRGATSSNYGYTF.

Here the CDR3 DNA reads TGTGCCAGCAGCCAGCAGGGTACAGATACGCAGTATTTT. This encodes CASSQQGTDTQYF. This chain connects TRBV4-2 to TRBJ2-3, with D tentatively TRBD1 (5 bases). Germline V gene sequence: CDR1 LGHNA, CDR2 YNFKEQ. CDR3 length equals 13 residues. V shed 3 bases and J shed 3 bases, with 7 bases lying between them.

The CDR3 sequence: CASSPAQGTEAFF. The CDR3 DNA sequence: TGTGCCAGCAGCCCCGCCCAGGGGACTGAAGCTTTCTTT. The chain links TRBV21-1 to TRBJ1-1; TRBD1 is the table's D call, not checked against the DNA. TRBV21-1 is termed a pseudogene. CDR3 length: 13 amino acids.

The DNA for the CDR3 is TGTGCCAGCAGTGAAATGTCGGGGGATAATGAAAAACTGTTTTTT. Amino acid sequence: CASSEMSGDNEKLFF. The gene calls are TRBV6-1 and TRBJ1-4; TRBD1 might be the D (5 bases). The length of the CDR3 is 15 residues. Germline CDR1 MNHNS, CDR2 SASEGT. Trimming removed 2 bases from V and 4 bases from J, with 11 bases in between.

About this clone itself: Its ends do not fully match the called genes, so a read error is possible. The V gene is TRBV5-6, the J gene TRBJ2-1, with 12 bases aligning to TRBD1. The CDR3 contains 14 residues. CDR1 and CDR2 from the germline V gene are SGHDT and YYEEEE. CDR3 in DNA: TGTGCCAGCAGCTTGGATTTGGGACAGGGGGCTCCAGTCTTC. It is translated as CASSLDLGQGAPVF.

V is TRBV18 and J is TRBJ1-4, with 7 bases lining up with TRBD1. The CDR3 runs 15 residues. Germline lookup yields CDR1 KGHSH and CDR2 LQKENI. V lost 3 bases and J lost 5; bases outside the gene matches: 6. The chain's CDR3 is CASSPVTGKNEKLFF. The CDR3 nucleotides are TGTGCCAGCTCACCGGTGACAGGGAAAAATGAAAAACTGTTTTTT. Filled out from reference TRBV18 and TRBJ1-4, the complete variable domain reads NAGVMQNPRHLVRRRGQEARLRCSPMKGHSHVYWYRQLPEEGLKFMVYLQKENIIDESGMPKERFSAEFPKEGPSILRIQQVVRGDSAAYFCASSPVTGKNEKLFFGSGTQLSVL.

This clone turned up a few times. V gene TRBV10-3 combines with J gene TRBJ1-1; 7 bases align to TRBD1. CDR1 ENHRY and CDR2 SYGVKD come from the germline V gene. V trimming: 4 bases; J trimming: 0 bases; junction bases outside the gene matches: 2. The CDR3 covers 14 residues. CDR3 sequence: CAISGGTVNTEAFF. In nucleotides, the CDR3 is TGTGCCATCAGTGGCGGGACAGTGAACACTGAAGCTTTCTTT.

The rearrangement uses TRBV18 and TRBJ2-5, with 8 positions matching TRBD1. There are 15 residues in the CDR3. The V and J ends lost 6 bases and 7 bases, in that order; junction bases with no gene match: 13. Germline assignment: CDR1 KGHSH and CDR2 LQKENI. CDR3 residues: CASSTTRTGLATQYF. CDR3 nucleotide sequence: TGTGCCAGCTCGACAACCCGGACAGGGTTAGCGACCCAGTACTTC. Full variable domain (rest looked up from reference TRBV18 and TRBJ2-5): NAGVMQNPRHLVRRRGQEARLRCSPMKGHSHVYWYRQLPEEGLKFMVYLQKENIIDESGMPKERFSAEFPKEGPSILRIQQVVRGDSAAYFCASSTTRTGLATQYFGPGTRLLVL.

The rearrangement joins TRBV27 to TRBJ1-2; 9 bases map to TRBD1. Germline CDR1 is MNHEY and CDR2 is SMNVEV (reference sequence). The CDR3 has 15 amino acids. Germline trimming cut 5 bases from V and 4 bases from J; bases unmatched to any gene: 8. The CDR3 DNA follows: TGTGCCAGCAGTCCCGGACAGGGGTTACTCTATGGCTACACCTTC. Amino acid sequence: CASSPGQGLLYGYTF.

The chain employs TRBV12-5 and TRBJ1-2; a weak D match, TRBD1 (6 bases). V shed 2 bases and J shed 5 bases, with 12 bases lying between them. From germline, CDR1 is LGHNT and CDR2 FRNRAP. The CDR3 has 14 amino acids. CDR3 in amino acids: CASGLPPDSYGYTF. CDR3 nucleotide sequence: TGTGCTAGTGGTTTGCCCCCGGACAGTTATGGCTACACCTTC.

This clone was observed a few times. The chain has TRBV9 and TRBJ2-2; possibly TRBD2 for D (6 bases). The CDR3 sequence is 19 residues long. The V gene lost 4 bases and the J gene lost 1 base, with 23 bases spanning the gap. Germline CDR1 SGDLS, CDR2 YYNGEE. The CDR3 bases are TGTGCCAGCAGCCGCTCATACTTTCCTTCCGGGGGGAACACCGGGGAGCTGTTTTTT. Encoded protein: CASSRSYFPSGGNTGELFF.

The J gene is TRBJ2-3, the V gene TRBV29-1; 8 bases agree with TRBD2. CDR3 length equals 17 residues. V was pared by 5 bases and J by 3 bases, with 16 bases of the junction left unmatched. Germline V lookup: CDR1 SQVTM, CDR2 ANQGSEA. The CDR3 spells CSVPNSGISVMTDTQYF. The CDR3 nucleotides are TGCAGCGTTCCCAATAGCGGGATCTCGGTTATGACAGATACGCAGTATTTT.

J is TRBJ1-5 and V is TRBV2; TRBD1 aligns across 7 bases. The CDR3 covers 16 residues. Germline V lookup: CDR1 SNHLY, CDR2 FYNNEI. V lost 6 bases and J lost 2; bases outside the gene matches: 10. CDR3 loop: CASSEDRLVGNQPQHF. Written as DNA, the CDR3 is TGTGCCAGCAGCGAGGACAGGTTGGTAGGCAATCAGCCCCAGCATTTT.

This chain connects TRBV30 to TRBJ2-7; maybe TRBD2 (5 bases). Per the germline V gene, CDR1 is GTSNPN and CDR2 is SVGIG (reference sequence). The germline V and J ends were trimmed by 0 bases and 4 bases, with 13 bases remaining between them. CDR3 length equals 14 residues. The CDR3 sequence is CAWSVWRIGYEQYF. The CDR3 DNA reads TGTGCCTGGAGTGTATGGAGGATAGGGTACGAGCAGTACTTC.

The genes are TRBV5-6 and TRBJ1-2, with a possible D match to TRBD1 (6 bases). The CDR3 extends over 14 amino acids. The germline V gene has CDR1 SGHDT and CDR2 YYEEEE. Trimming removed 4 bases from V and 8 bases from J, with 18 bases in between. The CDR3 region is CASSPWGGAVGYTF. The DNA of the CDR3 is TGTGCCAGCAGCCCGTGGGGGGGGGCGGTCGGCTACACCTTC.

The CDR3 bases are TGTGCCAGTAGGGATGTAGGACTAGCGGGAAAAACCGGGGAGCTGTTTTTT. Translated, it gives CASRDVGLAGKTGELFF. This rearrangement joins TRBV19 to TRBJ2-2; 12 positions match TRBD2. Germline loops: CDR1 LNHDA, CDR2 SQIVND (reference sequence). J lost 5 bases, V lost 6 bases, and 10 bases had no gene match. This CDR3 contains 17 residues.

The rearrangement links TRBV7-2 to TRBJ2-1; D unresolved. The germline V and J ends were trimmed by 5 bases and 2 bases, with 4 bases remaining between them. This CDR3 comprises 12 residues. Looked up from germline, CDR1 is SGHTA and CDR2 is FQGNSA. This CDR3 is CASSGPYNEQFF. As DNA, the CDR3 is TGTGCCAGCAGCGGGCCCTACAATGAGCAGTTCTTC.

The sample holds one count of this clone. The V gene is TRBV5-6, the J gene TRBJ1-2; D ambiguous. Trimming removed 3 bases at V and 2 bases at J, with 8 bases between. Germline V gene lookup returns CDR1 SGHDT and CDR2 YYEEEE. The CDR3 runs to 13 residues. The DNA for the CDR3 is TGTGCCAGCAGCTCACTTAAGAACTATGGCTACACCTTC. Its translation is CASSSLKNYGYTF. The entire variable domain, with the rest obtained from reference TRBV5-6 and TRBJ1-2, is as follows: DAGVTQSPTHLIKTRGQQVTLRCSPKSGHDTVSWYQQALGQGPQFIFQYYEEEERQRGNFPDRFSGHQFPNYSSELNVNALLLGDSALYLCASSSLKNYGYTFGSGTRLTVV.

The genes are TRBV6-1 and TRBJ2-1; D gene uncertain. The germline V gene encodes CDR1 MNHNS and CDR2 SASEGT. The CDR3 runs 12 residues. V shed 2 bases and J shed 7 bases, with 6 bases lying between them. The CDR3 protein is CASSEIGNEQFF. The CDR3 bases are TGTGCCAGCAGTGAAATCGGTAATGAGCAGTTCTTC.

The chain is built from TRBV28 and TRBJ2-6, with D perhaps TRBD1 (5 bases). CDR3 length: 19 residues. The V end lost 11 bases, the J end lost 1 base, and 27 bases lay between the germline ends. Germline V lookup: CDR1 MDHEN, CDR2 SYDVKM. CDR3 loop: CAVPRSWPPKGSGANVLTF. The CDR3 coding sequence is TGTGCCGTCCCGAGGTCCTGGCCCCCTAAGGGGTCTGGGGCCAACGTCCTGACTTTC.

The CDR3 DNA is TGTGCCAGCAGCTTAGTGGCACTAGCGGGGTTTAATGAGCAGTTCTTC. Translating it yields CASSLVALAGFNEQFF. V is TRBV7-8 and J is TRBJ2-1; TRBD2 aligns across 10 bases. CDR1 and CDR2 (germline): SGHVS, FQNEAQ. The CDR3 has 16 residues. After removal of 1 base from V and 7 bases from J, the junction contained 7 bases not matched to a gene.

CDR3 DNA sequence: TGTGCCAGCAGCTTAGGGGGGGCGGAGACCCAGTACTTC. This encodes CASSLGGAETQYF. The genes are TRBV13 and TRBJ2-5; tentative D call: TRBD1 (6 bases). The CDR3 is 13 amino acids. V was trimmed by 0 bases and J by 5 bases, leaving 7 bases between them. Germline assignment: CDR1 PRHDT and CDR2 FYEKMQ (reference sequence).

Comment on this clone: A read error may produce the germline difference seen at one junction end. The rearrangement links TRBV29-1 to TRBJ2-3; TRBD1 aligns across 9 bases. CDR1 SQVTM and CDR2 ANQGSEA come from the germline V gene. The CDR3 has 15 residues. CDR3 DNA sequence: TGCAGCGTCGAAGGACAGGGGACTAGCACAGATACGCAGTATTTT. Translating it yields CSVEGQGTSTDTQYF.

The chain uses TRBV11-3 and TRBJ2-7, with TRBD2 matching 7 bases. Germline CDR1 is SGHNT and CDR2 is YENEEA. V was clipped by 0 bases and J by 2 bases; unmatched bases: 4. The CDR3 sequence is 15 residues long. In DNA form, the CDR3 reads TGTGCCAGCAGCTTAGACGGGGGGACTACCTACGAGCAGTACTTC. Protein: CASSLDGGTTYEQYF.

The CDR3: CASSLRTGSEQYF. The DNA for the CDR3 is TGTGCCAGCAGCCTCAGAACGGGTTCTGAGCAGTACTTC. The chain recombines TRBV14 with TRBJ2-7; no clear D. Germline V CDR1 and CDR2: SGHDN, FVKESK. Trimming stripped 4 bases from V and 7 bases from J, with 14 bases between. The CDR3 has 13 amino acids.

The chain recombines TRBV27 with TRBJ2-3; 8 nucleotides align to TRBD2. V gave up 3 bases and J gave up 4 bases; unmatched junction bases: 6. The germline CDR1 and CDR2 sequences are MNHEY and SMNVEV (reference sequence). This CDR3 spans 15 amino acids. DNA of the CDR3: TGTGCCAGCAGTTTCAACGGGGGGGGACCAGATACGCAGTATTTT. It specifies CASSFNGGGPDTQYF.